The present TCR beta chain was sequenced within a study of human T cells and chemical hapten exposure listed by TCRdb under 2021. At the level of the whole study: For sensitization, 2% DPC in acetone was applied to a 2 cm by 2 cm area of upper inner arm skin. Blood for TCR sequencing was provided by twenty-nine alopecia patients at one to four time points (pre-sensitization, 2, 6 and 24 weeks). Blood samples were taken from patients before sensitization (week 0) and at 2, 6 and about 24 weeks after DPC sensitization. Patients additionally received weekly therapeutic DPC doses to the scalp throughout the approximately 22-week study period. In alopecia patients, the study followed how the peripheral blood TCR repertoire changed in vivo over primary and secondary sensitization to diphenylcyclopropenone (DPC), a hapten. Patch testing was done on the upper back using Finn chambers containing 0.01% DPC, and results were scored after 6 days according to International Contact Dermatitis Research Group standards. Libraries were pooled for sequencing, and variation in per-sample TCR yields was attributed mainly to small differences in library volumes within the pool. Alopecia areata with under or over 50% scalp involvement, alopecia totalis and alopecia universalis were represented in the patient cohort, which was mostly female. Overall study outcomes, separate from this receptor: DPC sensitization did not change how many TCRs were above 1 in 1000 frequency, and no evidence was found of alterations in global repertoire structure. Repeated subsampling changed both the strength of the expansion versus patch-test correlation and the threshold at which the correlation became significant. Patch test score was positively correlated with the number of PT1 expanded TCRs, with significance at thresholds 8, 16 and 32 but not at 4. Expanded TCRs formed significantly more large CDR3 similarity clusters than pre-sensitization or healthy control sets, consistent with antigen-driven responses. Alopecia, a presumed autoimmune disease, was present in all patients, so the immune response of the patients might differ from that of healthy individuals.

This specimen's time point label, per the study, means: patch test 1, 2 weeks after DPC sensitization. This specimen's treatment or condition label, interpreted: therapeutic diphenylcyclopropenone sensitization with weekly scalp DPC. Blood at each patch-test visit was drawn before the patch test was applied. Eligible patients were aged 18 to 70, diagnosed with alopecia, deemed suitable for DPC therapy, and excluded if pregnant. Total RNA was isolated from unfractionated whole blood collected in Tempus Blood RNA tubes. From its cysteine to its phenylalanine, the CDR3 spans 14 amino acids. CDR3 DNA is the only sequence kept; it has 42 bases, read in frame from the first base. Trimming removed 2 bases from V and 0 bases from J, leaving 11 bases between the germline ends. In the germline V gene (reference sequence), CDR1 corresponds to DFQATT and CDR2 to SNEGSKA. The protocol used for the library was RACE. Sequencing used a NextSeq 500. During library preparation, unique molecular identifiers were attached to individual cDNA molecules so that TCRs could be counted in a quantitative, reproducible way. For every blood RNA sample, sequencing covered both the TCR alpha and TCR beta chains. Processing in the source paper ran as follows. The median number of TCRs per sample was approximately 93,000, ranging from about 20,000 to 750,000. The Decombinator software suite was used to annotate the V, J and CDR3 of the TCR reads. For PS versus PT1 abundance plots, all samples were subsampled to the same number of TCRs (28,000). TCRs were defined as expanded if absent before sensitization and observed at least eight times at the 2-week time point. TCRdb passed the public sequencing reads through fastp at Q25 and MiXCR, retaining productive beta sequences. All rows with the same CDR3 protein become a single entry with the most common DNA and genes. Clone size and V and J calls follow TCRdb, not the original study. This sample comprises around 150,000 distinct CDR3 sequences, around 13% of them detected only once. The ten largest clones add up to about 1.7% of the sample.

About this clonotype itself: Its specific antigen is unknown. Base quality data are lacking; no much larger clone is found one base away.

This clonotype was sampled from a young woman with alopecia areata. Some clones in this sample may be carry-over from other donors' samples. The sequence joins TRBV20-1 to TRBJ2-7, and the D gene may be TRBD2, 6 bases matching. The sequenced sample was whole blood, obtained in connection with sensitization to the hapten diphenylcyclopropenone (DPC). CDR3 reads: CSARKFSGSYEQYF. The DNA reads TGCAGTGCTAGAAAGTTTAGCGGCTCCTACGAGCAGTACTTC.